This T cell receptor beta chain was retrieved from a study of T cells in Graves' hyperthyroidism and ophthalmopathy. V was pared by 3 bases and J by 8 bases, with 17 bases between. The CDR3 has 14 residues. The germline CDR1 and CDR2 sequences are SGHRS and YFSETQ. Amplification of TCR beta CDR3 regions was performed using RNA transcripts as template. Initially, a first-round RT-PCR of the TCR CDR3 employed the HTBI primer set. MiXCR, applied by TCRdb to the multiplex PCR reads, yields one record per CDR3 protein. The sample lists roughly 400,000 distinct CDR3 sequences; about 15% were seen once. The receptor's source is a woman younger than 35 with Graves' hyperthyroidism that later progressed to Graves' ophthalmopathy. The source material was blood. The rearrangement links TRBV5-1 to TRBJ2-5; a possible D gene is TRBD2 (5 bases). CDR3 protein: CASSSPTNMGTQYF. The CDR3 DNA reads TGCGCCAGCAGCTCGCCGACTAATATGGGCACCCAGTACTTC.